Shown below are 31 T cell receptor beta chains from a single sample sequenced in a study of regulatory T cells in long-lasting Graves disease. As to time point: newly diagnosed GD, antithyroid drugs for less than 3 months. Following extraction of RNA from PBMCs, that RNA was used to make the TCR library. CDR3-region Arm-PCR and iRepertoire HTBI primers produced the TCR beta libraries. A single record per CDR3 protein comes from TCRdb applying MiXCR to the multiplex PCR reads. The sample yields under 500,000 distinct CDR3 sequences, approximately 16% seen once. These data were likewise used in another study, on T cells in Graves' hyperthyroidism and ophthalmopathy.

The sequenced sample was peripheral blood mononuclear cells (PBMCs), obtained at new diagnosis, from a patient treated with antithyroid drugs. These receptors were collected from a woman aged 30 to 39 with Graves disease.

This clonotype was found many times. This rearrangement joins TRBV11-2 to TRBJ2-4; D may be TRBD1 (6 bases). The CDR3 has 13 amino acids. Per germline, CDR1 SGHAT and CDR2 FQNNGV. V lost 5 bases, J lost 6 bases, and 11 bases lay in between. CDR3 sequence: CASSPGVVNIQYF. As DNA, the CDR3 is TGTGCCAGCAGCCCAGGGGTCGTAAACATTCAGTACTTC.

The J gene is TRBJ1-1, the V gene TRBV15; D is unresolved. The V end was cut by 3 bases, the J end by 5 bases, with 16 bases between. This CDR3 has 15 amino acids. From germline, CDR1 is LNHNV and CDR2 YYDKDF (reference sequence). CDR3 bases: TGTGCCACCAGCAGGGATACCGAACCCAGGACTGAAGCTTTCTTT. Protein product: CATSRDTEPRTEAFF.

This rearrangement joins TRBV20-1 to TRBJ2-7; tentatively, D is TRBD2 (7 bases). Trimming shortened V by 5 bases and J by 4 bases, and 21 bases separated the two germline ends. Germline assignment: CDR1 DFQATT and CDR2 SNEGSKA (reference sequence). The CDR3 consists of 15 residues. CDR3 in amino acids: CSAAQGGGPVYEQYF. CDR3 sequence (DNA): TGCAGTGCTGCTCAAGGGGGGGGGCCCGTTTACGAGCAGTACTTC.

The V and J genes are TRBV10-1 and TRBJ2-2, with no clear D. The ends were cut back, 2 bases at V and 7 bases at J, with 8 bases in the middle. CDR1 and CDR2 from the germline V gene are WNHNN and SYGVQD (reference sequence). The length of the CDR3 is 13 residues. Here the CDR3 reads CASSEHLGGELFF. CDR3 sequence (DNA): TGCGCCAGCAGTGAGCACTTGGGCGGGGAGCTGTTTTTT.

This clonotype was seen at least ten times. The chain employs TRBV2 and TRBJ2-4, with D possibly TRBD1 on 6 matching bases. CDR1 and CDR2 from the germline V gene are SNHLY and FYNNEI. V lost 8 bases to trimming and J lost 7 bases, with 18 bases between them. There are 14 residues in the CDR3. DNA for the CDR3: TGTGCCAGCTCCAGATCACAGGGAACTAACATTCAGTACTTC. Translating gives CASSRSQGTNIQYF.

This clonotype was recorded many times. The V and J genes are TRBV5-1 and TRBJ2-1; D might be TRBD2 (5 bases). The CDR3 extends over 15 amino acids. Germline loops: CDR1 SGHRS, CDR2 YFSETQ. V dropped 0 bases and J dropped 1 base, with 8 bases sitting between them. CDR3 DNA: TGCGCCAGCAGCTTGGTAGCGAGTTCCTACAATGAGCAGTTCTTC. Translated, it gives CASSLVASSYNEQFF.

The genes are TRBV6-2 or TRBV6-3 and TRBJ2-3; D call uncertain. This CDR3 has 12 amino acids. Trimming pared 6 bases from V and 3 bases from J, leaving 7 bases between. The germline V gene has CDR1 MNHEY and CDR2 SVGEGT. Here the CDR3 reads CASRDFTDTQYF. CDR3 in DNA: TGTGCCAGCAGGGATTTTACAGATACGCAGTATTTT.

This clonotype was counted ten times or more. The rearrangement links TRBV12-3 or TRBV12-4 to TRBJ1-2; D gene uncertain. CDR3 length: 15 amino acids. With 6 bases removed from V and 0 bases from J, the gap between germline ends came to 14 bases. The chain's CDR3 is CASSSWSNTNYGYTF. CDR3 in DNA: TGTGCCAGCAGCTCATGGAGCAATACTAACTATGGCTACACCTTC.

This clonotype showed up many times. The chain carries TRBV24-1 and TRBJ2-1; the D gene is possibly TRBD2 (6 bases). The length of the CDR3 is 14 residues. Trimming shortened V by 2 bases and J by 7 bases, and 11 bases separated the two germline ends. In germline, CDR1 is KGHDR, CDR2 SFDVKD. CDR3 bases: TGTGCCACCAGTGATTCGACCCGGGGGAATGAGCAGTTCTTC. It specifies CATSDSTRGNEQFF.

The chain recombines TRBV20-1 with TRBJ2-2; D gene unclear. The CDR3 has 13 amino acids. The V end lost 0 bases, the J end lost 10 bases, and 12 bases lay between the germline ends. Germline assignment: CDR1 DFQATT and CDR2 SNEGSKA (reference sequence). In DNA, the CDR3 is TGCAGTGCTAGAGACTGGATTAGAAAGGAGCTGTTTTTT. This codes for CSARDWIRKELFF.

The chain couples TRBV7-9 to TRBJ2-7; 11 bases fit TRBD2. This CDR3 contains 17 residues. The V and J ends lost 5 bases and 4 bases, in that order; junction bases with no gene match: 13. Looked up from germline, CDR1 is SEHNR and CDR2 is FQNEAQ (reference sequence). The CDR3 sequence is CASSGRASGRQRYEQYF. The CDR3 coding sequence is TGTGCCAGCAGCGGTCGTGCTAGCGGGAGGCAACGGTACGAGCAGTACTTC.

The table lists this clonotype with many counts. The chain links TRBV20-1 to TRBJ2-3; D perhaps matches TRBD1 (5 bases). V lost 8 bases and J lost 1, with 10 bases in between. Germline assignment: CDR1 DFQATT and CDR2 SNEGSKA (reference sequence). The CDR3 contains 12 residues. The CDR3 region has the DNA TGCAGTACGGACATTCGCACAGATACGCAGTATTTT. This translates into CSTDIRTDTQYF.

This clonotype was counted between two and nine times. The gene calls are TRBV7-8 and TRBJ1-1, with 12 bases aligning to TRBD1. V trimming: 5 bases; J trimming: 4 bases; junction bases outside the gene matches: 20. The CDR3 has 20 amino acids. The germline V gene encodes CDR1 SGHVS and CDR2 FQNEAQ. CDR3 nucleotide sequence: TGTGCCAGCAGCCCCACCCCTTCCCGGGACAGGGGGCGCGGGAGCACTGAAGCTTTCTTT. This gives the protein CASSPTPSRDRGRGSTEAFF.

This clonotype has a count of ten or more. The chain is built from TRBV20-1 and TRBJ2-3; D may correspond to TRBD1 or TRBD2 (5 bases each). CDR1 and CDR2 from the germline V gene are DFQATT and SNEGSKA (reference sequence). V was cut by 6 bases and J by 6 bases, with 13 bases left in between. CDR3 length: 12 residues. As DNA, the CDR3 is TGCAGTGCCCCTGGGACCGGGGATACGCAGTATTTT. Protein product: CSAPGTGDTQYF.

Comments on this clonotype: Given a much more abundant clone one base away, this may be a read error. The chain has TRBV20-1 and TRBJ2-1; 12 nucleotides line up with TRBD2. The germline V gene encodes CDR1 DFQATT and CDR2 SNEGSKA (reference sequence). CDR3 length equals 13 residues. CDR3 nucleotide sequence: TGCGGAGCCTTTCTAGCGGGAGGGCTTGAGCAGTTCTTC. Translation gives CGAFLAGGLEQFF.

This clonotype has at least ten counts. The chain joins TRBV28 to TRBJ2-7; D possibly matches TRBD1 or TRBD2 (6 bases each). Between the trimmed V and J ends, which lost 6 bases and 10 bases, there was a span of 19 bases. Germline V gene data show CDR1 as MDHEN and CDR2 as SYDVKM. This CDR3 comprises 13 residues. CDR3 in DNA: TGTGCCAGCAGGAGGGGGACTCGCTCCCCTCAGTACTTC. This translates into CASRRGTRSPQYF.

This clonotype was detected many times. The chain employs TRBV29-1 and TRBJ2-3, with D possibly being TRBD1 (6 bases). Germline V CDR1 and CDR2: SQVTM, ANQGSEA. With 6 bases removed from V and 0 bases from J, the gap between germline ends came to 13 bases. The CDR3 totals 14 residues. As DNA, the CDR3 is TGCAGCGTCCCCGTGGGGGCTAGCACAGATACGCAGTATTTT. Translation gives CSVPVGASTDTQYF.

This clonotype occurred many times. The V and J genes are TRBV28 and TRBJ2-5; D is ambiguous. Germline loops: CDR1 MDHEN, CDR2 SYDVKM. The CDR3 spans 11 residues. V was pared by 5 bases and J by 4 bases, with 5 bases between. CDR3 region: CASSDGETQYF. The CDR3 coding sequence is TGTGCCAGCAGTGATGGAGAGACCCAGTACTTC.

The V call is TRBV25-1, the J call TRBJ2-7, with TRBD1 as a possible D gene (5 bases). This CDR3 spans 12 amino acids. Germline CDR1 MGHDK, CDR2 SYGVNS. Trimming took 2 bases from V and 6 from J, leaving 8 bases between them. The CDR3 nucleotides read TGTGCCAGCAGTGAAGGGGCAGCCGAGCAGTACTTC. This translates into CASSEGAAEQYF.

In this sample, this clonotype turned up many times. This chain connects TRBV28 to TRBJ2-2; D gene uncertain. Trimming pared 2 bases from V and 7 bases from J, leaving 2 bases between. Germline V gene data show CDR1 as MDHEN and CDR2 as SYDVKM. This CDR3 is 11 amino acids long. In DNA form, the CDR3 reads TGTGCCAGCAGTTTAGTCGGGGAGCTGTTTTTT. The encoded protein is CASSLVGELFF.

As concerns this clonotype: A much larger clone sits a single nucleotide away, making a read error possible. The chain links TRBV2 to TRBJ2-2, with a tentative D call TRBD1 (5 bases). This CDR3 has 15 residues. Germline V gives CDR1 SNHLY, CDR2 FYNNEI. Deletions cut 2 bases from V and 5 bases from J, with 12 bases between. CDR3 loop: CASSETRVGTGELFF. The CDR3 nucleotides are TGTGCCAGCAGTGAAACCAGGGTCGGGACCGGGGAGCTGTTTTTT.

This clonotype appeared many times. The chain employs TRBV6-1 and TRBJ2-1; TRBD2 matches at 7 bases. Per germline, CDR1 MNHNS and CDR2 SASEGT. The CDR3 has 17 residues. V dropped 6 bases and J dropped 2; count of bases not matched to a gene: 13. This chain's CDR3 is CASRVGLSGMAYNEQFF. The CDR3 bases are TGTGCCAGCAGGGTAGGGTTAAGCGGGATGGCCTACAATGAGCAGTTCTTC.

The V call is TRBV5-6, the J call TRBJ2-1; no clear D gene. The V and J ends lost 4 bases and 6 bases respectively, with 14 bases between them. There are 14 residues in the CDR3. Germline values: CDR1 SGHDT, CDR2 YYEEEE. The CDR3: CASSQTRQPNEQFF. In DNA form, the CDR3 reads TGTGCCAGCAGCCAAACACGCCAACCCAATGAGCAGTTCTTC.

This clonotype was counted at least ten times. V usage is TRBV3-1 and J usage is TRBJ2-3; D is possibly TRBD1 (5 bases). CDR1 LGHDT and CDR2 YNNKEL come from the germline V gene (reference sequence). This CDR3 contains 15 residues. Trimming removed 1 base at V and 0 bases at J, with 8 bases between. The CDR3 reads CASSQGQFSTDTQYF. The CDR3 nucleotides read TGTGCCAGCAGCCAAGGACAGTTCAGCACAGATACGCAGTATTTT.

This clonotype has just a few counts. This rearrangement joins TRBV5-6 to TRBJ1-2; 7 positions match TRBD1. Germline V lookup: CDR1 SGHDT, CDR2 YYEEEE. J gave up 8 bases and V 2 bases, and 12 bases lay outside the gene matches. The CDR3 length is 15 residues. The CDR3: CASSFVGGGIGGYTF. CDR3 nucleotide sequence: TGTGCCAGCAGCTTCGTAGGGGGCGGAATTGGCGGCTACACCTTC.

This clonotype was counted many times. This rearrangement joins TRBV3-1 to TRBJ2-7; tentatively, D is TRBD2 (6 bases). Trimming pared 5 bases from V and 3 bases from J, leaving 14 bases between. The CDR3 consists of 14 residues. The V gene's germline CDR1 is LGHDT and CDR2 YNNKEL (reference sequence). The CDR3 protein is CASSLGRGSYEQYF. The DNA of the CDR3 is TGTGCCAGCAGCTTAGGTCGGGGGAGCTACGAGCAGTACTTC.

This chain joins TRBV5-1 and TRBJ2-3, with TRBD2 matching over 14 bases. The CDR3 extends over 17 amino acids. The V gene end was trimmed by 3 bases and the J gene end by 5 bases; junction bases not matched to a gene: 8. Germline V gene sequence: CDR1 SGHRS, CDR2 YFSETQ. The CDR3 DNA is TGCGCCAGCAGCTGGGGACTAGCGGGGGTCGGGAGAGATACGCAGTATTTT. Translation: CASSWGLAGVGRDTQYF.

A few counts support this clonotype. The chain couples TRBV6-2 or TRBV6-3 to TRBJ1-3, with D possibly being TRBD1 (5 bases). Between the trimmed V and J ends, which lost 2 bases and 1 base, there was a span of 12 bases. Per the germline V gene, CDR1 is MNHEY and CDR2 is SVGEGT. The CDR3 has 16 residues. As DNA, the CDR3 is TGTGCCAGCAGTTACCTAGGGGTCGGATCTGGAAACACCATATATTTT. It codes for CASSYLGVGSGNTIYF.

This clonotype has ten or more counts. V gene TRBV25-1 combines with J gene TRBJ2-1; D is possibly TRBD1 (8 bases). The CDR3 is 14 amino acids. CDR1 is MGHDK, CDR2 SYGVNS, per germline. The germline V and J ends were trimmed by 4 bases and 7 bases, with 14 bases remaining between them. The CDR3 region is CASSVTGGGNEQFF. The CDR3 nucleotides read TGTGCCAGCAGTGTAACAGGGGGAGGGAATGAGCAGTTCTTC.

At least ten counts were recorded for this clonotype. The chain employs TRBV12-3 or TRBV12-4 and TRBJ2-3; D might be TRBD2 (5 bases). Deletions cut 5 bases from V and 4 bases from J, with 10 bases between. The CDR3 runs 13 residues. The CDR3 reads CASSPPEADTQYF. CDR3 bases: TGTGCCAGCAGTCCCCCGGAGGCAGATACGCAGTATTTT.

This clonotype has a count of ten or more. CDR3 sequence: CASSPQAGRVNAFAEAFF. CDR3 in DNA: TGTGCCAGCTCACCACAAGCGGGCAGGGTTAACGCCTTCGCTGAAGCTTTCTTT. V and J are TRBV18 and TRBJ1-1; D perhaps matches TRBD1 (5 bases). The CDR3 spans 18 residues. Trimming stripped 1 base from V and 6 bases from J, with 24 bases between. Germline V gives CDR1 KGHSH, CDR2 LQKENI.